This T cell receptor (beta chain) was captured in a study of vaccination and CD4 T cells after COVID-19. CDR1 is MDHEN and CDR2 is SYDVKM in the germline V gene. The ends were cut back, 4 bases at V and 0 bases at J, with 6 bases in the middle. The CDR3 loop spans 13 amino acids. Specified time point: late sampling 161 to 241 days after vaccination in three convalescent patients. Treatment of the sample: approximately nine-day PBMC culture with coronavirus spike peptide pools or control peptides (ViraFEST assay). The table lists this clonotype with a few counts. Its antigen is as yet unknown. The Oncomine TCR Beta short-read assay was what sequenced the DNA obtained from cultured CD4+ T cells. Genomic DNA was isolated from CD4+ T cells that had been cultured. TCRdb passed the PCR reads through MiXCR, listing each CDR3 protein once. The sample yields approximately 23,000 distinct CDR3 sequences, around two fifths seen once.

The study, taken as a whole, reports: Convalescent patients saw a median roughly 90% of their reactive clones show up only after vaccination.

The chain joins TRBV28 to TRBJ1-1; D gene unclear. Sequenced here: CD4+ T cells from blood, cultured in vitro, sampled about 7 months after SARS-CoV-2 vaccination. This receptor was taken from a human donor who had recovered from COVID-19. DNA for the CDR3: TGTGCCAGCAGTTATGAGATGAACACTGAAGCTTTCTTT. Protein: CASSYEMNTEAFF.